The entry below describes one T cell receptor (beta chain). The V gene's germline CDR1 is MNHEY and CDR2 SVGAGI. V was pared by 6 bases and J by 0 bases, with 9 bases between. The CDR3 totals 15 residues. Deep-level settings were used for running the assay. Only in-frame clones appear in the TCRdb table, and some are missing; sequencing was by immunoSEQ multiplex PCR. The table has 2 million to 3 million clones, 93% seen once; the top ten hold 0.36%. This sample is drawn from a study of shared clonotypes between healthy human individuals. The sequence was collected from a man between 18 and 35 years old in good health. Some clones in this sample may be carry-over from other donors' samples. The sequenced sample consisted of naive CD4+ T cells from PBMCs. Subset reported: CD45RA+ positively selected. This rearrangement joins TRBV6-5 to TRBJ2-6; D not resolved. CDR3 region: CASRVSNSGANVLTF. The CDR3 bases are TGTGCCAGCAGGGTCAGCAACTCTGGGGCCAACGTCCTGACTTTC.